This T cell receptor beta chain emerged from a study of shared clonotypes between healthy human individuals. General observations from the study: The generation probabilities recorded for non-shared clonotypes fell below those of clonotypes shared by all four donors.

Germline CDR1 SGHRS, CDR2 YFSETQ. The CDR3 length is 13 residues. Trimming took off 2 bases at V and 2 bases at J, with 6 bases between the two ends. The method was immunoSEQ multiplex PCR; TCRdb's version includes in-frame clones alone and lacks a portion of them. The sample includes about 2.3 million clones, roughly 93% of them seen just once. A remark on this clone: Its matching antigen is unknown. Within the sample, other DNA sequences also encode this same CDR3.

The J gene is TRBJ2-3, the V gene TRBV5-1; D call uncertain. Sequences were obtained from naive CD4+ T cells from PBMCs. Noted subset: CD45RA+ positively selected. This receptor was taken from a man aged 18-30 years in good health. Some clones in this sample may be carry-over from other donors' samples. CDR3: CASSFGVTDTQYF. CDR3 sequence (DNA): TGCGCCAGCAGCTTTGGAGTCACAGATACGCAGTATTTT. Complete variable domain (other parts from reference TRBV5-1 and TRBJ2-3): KAGVTQTPRYLIKTRGQQVTLSCSPISGHRSVSWYQQTPGQGLQFLFEYFSETQRNKGNFPGRFSGRQFSNSRSEMNVSTLELGDSALYLCASSFGVTDTQYFGPGTRLTVL.